These 20 T cell receptor beta chains were sequenced from one sample in a study of T cell responses to AZD1222 COVID-19 vaccine (dated by TCRdb to 2020 to 2023). Library creation used the immunoSEQ multiplex PCR assay. TCRdb re-hosts the immuneACCESS table, in-frame sequences only. Its copies lack some clones; in the studies checked, an unresolved V gene accounts for under half of them, and the cause for the rest is not known. Across this sample there are approximately 110,000 clones, with 82% seen only once. Together, the top ten hold 5% of the sample. The time point tag for this specimen amounts to: baseline before first vaccination. The specimen comprised peripheral blood, sampled on day 0 of AZD1222 vaccination. These receptors were obtained from an adult in good health.

The V and J genes are TRBV6-5 and TRBJ1-1; D ambiguous. The CDR3 has 14 amino acids. Germline V gene data show CDR1 as MNHEY and CDR2 as SVGAGI. Trimming took 6 bases from V and 6 from J, leaving 17 bases between them. CDR3 coding DNA: TGTGCCAGCAGCGCTCCCCCCCCCGGGGCTGAAGCTTTCTTT. Its protein is CASSAPPPGAEAFF.

V usage is TRBV11-2 and J usage is TRBJ2-7, with D unclear. This CDR3 spans 13 amino acids. Trimming removed 1 base at V and 2 bases at J, with 6 bases between. The germline V gene encodes CDR1 SGHAT and CDR2 FQNNGV. The DNA for the CDR3 is TGTGCCAGCAGCTTAGCCCTGACCTACGAGCAGTACTTC. This codes for CASSLALTYEQYF.

This clone is a singleton in its sample. V gene TRBV7-9 combines with J gene TRBJ2-5, with 7 bases identical to TRBD1. There are 14 residues in the CDR3. CDR1 is SEHNR and CDR2 is FQNEAQ in the germline V gene (reference sequence). With 5 bases clipped from V and 6 bases from J, the junction kept 9 bases outside the gene matches. CDR3 bases: TGTGCCAGCAGCACATCTAGGGGGCAACAGACCCAGTACTTC. It encodes CASSTSRGQQTQYF.

CDR3 protein: CASSFWTSGGLSYEQYF. The DNA of the CDR3 is TGTGCCAGCAGTTTCTGGACTAGCGGGGGGCTTTCCTACGAGCAGTACTTC. The chain recombines TRBV6-2 or TRBV6-3 with TRBJ2-7; 14 nucleotides line up with TRBD2. Trimming cost V 4 bases and J 1 base; bases outside gene matches: 6. The CDR3 runs to 17 residues. CDR1 and CDR2 (germline): MNHEY, SVGEGT.

This rearrangement joins TRBV19 to TRBJ1-1; TRBD1 is a possible D gene (6 bases). This CDR3 has 14 residues. Germline V gives CDR1 LNHDA, CDR2 SQIVND (reference sequence). V was shortened by 7 bases and J by 4 bases, with 16 bases between the two germline ends. The CDR3 region has the DNA TGTGCCAGTACCCTGGGGGGCAGGGGCACTGAAGCTTTCTTT. Its protein is CASTLGGRGTEAFF.

The V gene is TRBV11-2, the J gene TRBJ2-2, with D possibly being TRBD2 (6 bases). Germline V gives CDR1 SGHAT, CDR2 FQNNGV. The CDR3 covers 13 residues. V was clipped by 4 bases and J by 8 bases, with 11 bases between them. The CDR3 coding sequence is TGTGCCAGCAGCTCAGCCGGGGGTGGGGAGCTGTTTTTT. Translated, it gives CASSSAGGGELFF. The variable domain in full, completed from reference TRBV11-2 and TRBJ2-2, reads EAGVAQSPRYKIIEKRQSVAFWCNPISGHATLYWYQQILGQGPKLLIQFQNNGVVDDSQLPKDRFSAERLKGVDSTLKIQPAKLEDSAVYLCASSSAGGGELFFGEGSRLTVL.

The gene calls are TRBV9 and TRBJ1-4, with D tentatively TRBD1 (5 bases). V lost 4 bases to trimming and J lost 8 bases, with 15 bases between them. Germline assignment: CDR1 SGDLS and CDR2 YYNGEE. CDR3 size: 14 residues. CDR3 in amino acids: CASSPQGRLEKLFF. The CDR3 DNA sequence: TGTGCCAGCAGCCCTCAGGGCCGTTTAGAAAAACTGTTTTTT.

The V gene is TRBV5-1, the J gene TRBJ1-2, with TRBD1 identical over 7 bases. Looked up from germline, CDR1 is SGHRS and CDR2 is YFSETQ. Trimming at V came to 3 bases and at J to 5 bases, leaving 7 bases not matched to a gene. CDR3 length equals 14 residues. CDR3 amino acids: CASSWEGATYGYTF. CDR3 sequence (DNA): TGCGCCAGCAGCTGGGAGGGGGCCACTTATGGCTACACCTTC.

The J gene is TRBJ1-1, the V gene TRBV10-3; D gene unclear. CDR1 is ENHRY, CDR2 SYGVKD, per germline. Trimming shortened V by 0 bases and J by 1 base, and 0 bases separated the two germline ends. The CDR3 consists of 12 residues. CDR3 residues: CAISESNTEAFF. CDR3 bases: TGTGCCATCAGTGAGTCGAACACTGAAGCTTTCTTT.

This clone was picked up a small number of times. The chain couples TRBV24-1 to TRBJ1-2; TRBD1 aligns across 9 bases. Germline V gene lookup returns CDR1 KGHDR and CDR2 SFDVKD. The V segment lost 5 bases and the J segment 2 bases; nucleotides outside the gene matches: 5. This CDR3 region has 15 residues. CDR3 sequence: CATSATTGGNYGYTF. CDR3 in DNA: TGTGCCACCAGTGCCACGACAGGGGGAAACTATGGCTACACCTTC.

This clone was found a few times. The chain has TRBV5-5 and TRBJ2-5; D is unclear. Between the trimmed V and J ends, which lost 4 bases and 3 bases, there was a span of 7 bases. The CDR3 is 12 residues long. CDR1 is SGHKS and CDR2 is YYEKEE in the germline V gene (reference sequence). In nucleotides, the CDR3 is TGTGCCAGCAGCCGACCAAAAGAGACCCAGTACTTC. It is translated as CASSRPKETQYF.

The sample holds one count of this clone. This rearrangement joins TRBV4-2 to TRBJ2-3; D is undetermined. Germline CDR1 is LGHNA and CDR2 is YNFKEQ. Trimming removed 3 bases from V and 6 bases from J, with 10 bases in between. CDR3 size: 13 residues. The CDR3 reads CASSQPPWDTQYF. The CDR3 nucleotides read TGTGCCAGCAGCCAGCCCCCTTGGGATACGCAGTATTTT.

This sequence joins TRBV14 and TRBJ1-2; D ambiguous. Trimming removed 4 bases at V and 2 bases at J, with 8 bases between. The CDR3 is made up of 13 amino acids. Germline V gene data show CDR1 as SGHDN and CDR2 as FVKESK. CDR3 in DNA: TGTGCCAGCAGCCCGGCGCGGAACTATGGCTACACCTTC. As protein: CASSPARNYGYTF.

The genes are TRBV5-1 and TRBJ1-4, with 8 bases aligning to TRBD1. This CDR3 has 15 residues. CDR1 SGHRS and CDR2 YFSETQ come from the germline V gene. J was trimmed by 9 bases and V by 0 bases; bases with no gene match: 7. CDR3: CASSLARTGHQKLFF. The CDR3 nucleotides are TGCGCCAGCAGCTTGGCCAGGACAGGGCACCAAAAACTGTTTTTT.

The chain joins TRBV5-1 to TRBJ2-7, with 10 bases that match TRBD2. J was trimmed by 5 bases and V by 0 bases; bases with no gene match: 5. CDR3 length equals 15 residues. Germline CDR1 SGHRS, CDR2 YFSETQ. As DNA, the CDR3 is TGCGCCAGCAGCTTGGGGAGCGGGGGGGTCCACGAGCAGTACTTC. This sequence encodes CASSLGSGGVHEQYF.

Points on this clone: At one boundary the junction diverges from the germline segment, which might be a read error. The V call is TRBV18, the J call TRBJ1-2; D might be TRBD1 (6 bases). This CDR3 region has 14 residues. CDR1 and CDR2 (germline): KGHSH, LQKENI. CDR3 bases: TGTGCCAGCTCGCCACAGGGTGAGAGCTATGGCTACACCTTC. Encoded protein: CASSPQGESYGYTF.

The rearrangement joins TRBV19 to TRBJ2-2, with no clear D. The germline V gene encodes CDR1 LNHDA and CDR2 SQIVND (reference sequence). The CDR3 contains 16 residues. V gave up 3 bases and J gave up 2 bases, with 13 bases separating them. CDR3 sequence reads: CASSMGWAANTGELFF. The CDR3 DNA is TGTGCCAGTAGTATGGGTTGGGCAGCTAACACCGGGGAGCTGTTTTTT.

V is TRBV6-1 and J is TRBJ2-7; the D gene is possibly TRBD1 (5 bases). CDR1 and CDR2 from the germline V gene are MNHNS and SASEGT. This CDR3 spans 14 amino acids. V lost 2 bases to trimming and J lost 4 bases, with 12 bases between them. CDR3: CASSEKGPTYEQYF. CDR3 nucleotides: TGTGCCAGCAGTGAAAAGGGGCCCACTTACGAGCAGTACTTC.

The chain carries TRBV6-1 and TRBJ2-7, with 10 bases matching TRBD1. Germline trimming cut 9 bases from V and 6 bases from J; bases unmatched to any gene: 5. Germline V CDR1 and CDR2: MNHNS, SASEGT. CDR3 size: 12 residues. This CDR3 is CASTGTGVEQYF. Written as DNA, the CDR3 is TGTGCCAGTACCGGGACAGGGGTCGAGCAGTACTTC.

This clone was seen a handful of times. The V gene is TRBV6-2 or TRBV6-3, the J gene TRBJ1-5; D remains unclear. V lost 2 bases and J 3 bases, leaving 11 bases between the germline ends. CDR3 length equals 15 residues. Germline V gene lookup returns CDR1 MNHEY and CDR2 SVGEGT. The CDR3 sequence: CASSYGHSTNQPQHF. CDR3 coding DNA: TGTGCCAGCAGTTACGGGCACTCCACCAATCAGCCCCAGCATTTT.